This T cell receptor (beta chain) was documented in a study of radiotherapy plus CTLA-4 blockade in lung cancer. Study results and limitations: Interferon-beta, together with early blood T cell clone dynamics, reportedly best predicted response.

The CDR3 loop spans 15 amino acids. Germline CDR1 reads SGHRS; CDR2 reads YFSETQ. Deletions cut 0 bases from V and 4 bases from J, with 13 bases between. This clone was recorded only once. What it recognizes is unknown. Sequenced by immunoSEQ multiplex PCR; TCRdb stores in-frame clones only, minus some. The sample lists tens of thousands of clones, 83% seen once, with around 0.9% in the top ten. The specimen comprised peripheral blood, sampled from a patient treated with radiotherapy plus ipilimumab. This receptor was obtained from a human donor with non-small cell lung cancer who had stable disease on radiotherapy plus ipilimumab. The gene calls are TRBV5-1 and TRBJ1-2, with TRBD1 as a possible D gene (5 bases). The CDR3 spells CASSLDRRGFYGYTF. The CDR3 bases are TGCGCCAGCAGCTTGGATCGGCGGGGGTTCTATGGCTACACCTTC.